This entry lists 3 T cell receptor beta chains sequenced from one sample in a study of shared clonotypes between healthy human individuals. Some clones are missing from TCRdb's copy, which holds only in-frame ones; the method was immunoSEQ multiplex PCR. In the table there are a few hundred thousand clones, roughly three quarters of which are singletons. Sequencing was carried out using PBMCs. The receptors here all came from a woman aged 35 to 49 in good health. Some clones in this sample may be carry-over from other donors' samples.

The J gene is TRBJ2-7, the V gene TRBV7-6; D gene unclear. The CDR3 contains 14 residues. CDR1 is SGHVS and CDR2 is FNYEAQ in the germline V gene. V shed 2 bases and J shed 1 base, with 9 bases lying between them. For the CDR3, the DNA is TGTGCCAGCAGCTTAATAGCTTCTTCCTACGAGCAGTACTTC. Translated, it gives CASSLIASSYEQYF.

V is TRBV30 and J is TRBJ2-1; D is uncertain. This CDR3 spans 11 amino acids. Trimming shortened V by 4 bases and J by 7 bases, and 8 bases separated the two germline ends. Germline V gene lookup returns CDR1 GTSNPN and CDR2 SVGIG (reference sequence). The CDR3 DNA reads TGTGCCTGGATCCGGGTTAATGAGCAGTTCTTC. This encodes CAWIRVNEQFF.

This clone was seen only once. The chain links TRBV7-9 to TRBJ1-1; the D gene is possibly TRBD1 (5 bases). Germline V lookup: CDR1 SEHNR, CDR2 FQNEAQ (reference sequence). Deletions cut 2 bases from V and 11 bases from J, with 15 bases between. This CDR3 has 13 amino acids. CDR3 nucleotides: TGTGCCAGCAGCTTACAAGGGACGGAGGTGGCTTTCTTT. Protein: CASSLQGTEVAFF.